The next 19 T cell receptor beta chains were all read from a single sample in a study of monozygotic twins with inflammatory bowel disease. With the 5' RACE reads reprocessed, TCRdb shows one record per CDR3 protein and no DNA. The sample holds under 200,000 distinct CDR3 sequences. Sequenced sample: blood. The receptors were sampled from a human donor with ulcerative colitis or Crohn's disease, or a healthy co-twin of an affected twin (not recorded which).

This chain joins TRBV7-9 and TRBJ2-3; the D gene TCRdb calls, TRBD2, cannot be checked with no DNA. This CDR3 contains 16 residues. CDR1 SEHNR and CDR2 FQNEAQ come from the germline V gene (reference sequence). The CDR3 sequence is CASSLGGSGRSDTQYF.

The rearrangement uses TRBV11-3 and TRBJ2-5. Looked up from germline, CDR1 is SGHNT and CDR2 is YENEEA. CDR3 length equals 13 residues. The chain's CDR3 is CASSLSVQETQYF.

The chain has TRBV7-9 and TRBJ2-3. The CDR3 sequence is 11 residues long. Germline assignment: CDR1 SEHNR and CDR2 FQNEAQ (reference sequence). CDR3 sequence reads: CASSASDTQYF.

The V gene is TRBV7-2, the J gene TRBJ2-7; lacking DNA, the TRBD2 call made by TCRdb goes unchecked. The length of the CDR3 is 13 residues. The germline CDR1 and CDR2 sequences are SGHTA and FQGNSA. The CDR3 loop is CASSFSEDWEQYF.

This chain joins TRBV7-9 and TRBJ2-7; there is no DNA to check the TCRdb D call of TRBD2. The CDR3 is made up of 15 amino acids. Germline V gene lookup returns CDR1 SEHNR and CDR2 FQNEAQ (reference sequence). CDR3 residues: CASSPTDAGPYEQYF.

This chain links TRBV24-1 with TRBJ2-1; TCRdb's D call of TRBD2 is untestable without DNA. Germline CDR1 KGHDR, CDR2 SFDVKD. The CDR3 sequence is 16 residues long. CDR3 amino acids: CATSDLAGGTYNEQFF.

The CDR3 here is CASNPGLGGHNEQFF. The chain couples TRBV6-1 to TRBJ2-1; the D gene TCRdb calls, TRBD2, cannot be checked with no DNA. Per germline, CDR1 MNHNS and CDR2 SASEGT. This CDR3 region has 15 residues.

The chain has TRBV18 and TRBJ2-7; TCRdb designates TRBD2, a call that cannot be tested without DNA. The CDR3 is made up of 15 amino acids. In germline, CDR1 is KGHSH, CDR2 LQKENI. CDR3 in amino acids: CASSPPSGGGYEQYF.

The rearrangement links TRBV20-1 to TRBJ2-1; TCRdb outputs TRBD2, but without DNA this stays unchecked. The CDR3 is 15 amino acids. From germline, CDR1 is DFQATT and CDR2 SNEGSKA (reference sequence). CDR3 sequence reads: CSARDLAGDSNEQFF.

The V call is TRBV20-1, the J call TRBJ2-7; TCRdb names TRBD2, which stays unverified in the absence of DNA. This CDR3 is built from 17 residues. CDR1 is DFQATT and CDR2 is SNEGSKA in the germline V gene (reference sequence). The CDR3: CSATGTSGVIGSYEQYF.

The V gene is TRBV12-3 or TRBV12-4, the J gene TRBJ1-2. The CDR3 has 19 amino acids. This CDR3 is CASSRGGVHRNPTLYGYTF.

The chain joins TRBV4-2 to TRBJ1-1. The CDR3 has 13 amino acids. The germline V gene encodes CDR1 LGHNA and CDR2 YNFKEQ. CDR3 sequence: CASSQRRNTEAFF.

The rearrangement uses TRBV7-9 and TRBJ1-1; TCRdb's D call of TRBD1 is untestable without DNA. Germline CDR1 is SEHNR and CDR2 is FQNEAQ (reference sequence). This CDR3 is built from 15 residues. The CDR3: CASSPRPGEHTEAFF.

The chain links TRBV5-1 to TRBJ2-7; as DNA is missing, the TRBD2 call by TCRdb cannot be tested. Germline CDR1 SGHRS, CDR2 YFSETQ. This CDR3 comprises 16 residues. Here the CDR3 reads CASSLVGGLVSGEQYF. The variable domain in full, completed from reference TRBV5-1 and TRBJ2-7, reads KAGVTQTPRYLIKTRGQQVTLSCSPISGHRSVSWYQQTPGQGLQFLFEYFSETQRNKGNFPGRFSGRQFSNSRSEMNVSTLELGDSALYLCASSLVGGLVSGEQYFGPGTRLTVT.

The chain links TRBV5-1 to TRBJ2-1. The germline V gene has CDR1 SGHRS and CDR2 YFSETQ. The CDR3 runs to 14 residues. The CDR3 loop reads CASSWKQDYNEQFF.

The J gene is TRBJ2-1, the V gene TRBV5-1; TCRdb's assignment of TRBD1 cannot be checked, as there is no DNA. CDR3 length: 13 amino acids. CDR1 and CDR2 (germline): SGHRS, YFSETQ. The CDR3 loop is CATRGWSEDEQFF.

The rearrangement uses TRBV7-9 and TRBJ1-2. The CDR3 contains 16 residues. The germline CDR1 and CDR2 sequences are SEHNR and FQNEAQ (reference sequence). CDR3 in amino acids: CASSLGSDGLNYGYTF.

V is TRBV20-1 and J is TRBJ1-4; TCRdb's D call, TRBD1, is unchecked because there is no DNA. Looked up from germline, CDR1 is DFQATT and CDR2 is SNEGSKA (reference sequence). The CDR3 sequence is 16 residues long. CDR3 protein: CSARMGVGMLNEKLFF.

Here the CDR3 reads CASSQAGAGAGPDTQYF. The chain uses TRBV4-3 and TRBJ2-3; TCRdb's D call, TRBD2, is unchecked because there is no DNA. This CDR3 region has 17 residues. Germline-derived CDR1 and CDR2 are LGHNA and YSLEER.